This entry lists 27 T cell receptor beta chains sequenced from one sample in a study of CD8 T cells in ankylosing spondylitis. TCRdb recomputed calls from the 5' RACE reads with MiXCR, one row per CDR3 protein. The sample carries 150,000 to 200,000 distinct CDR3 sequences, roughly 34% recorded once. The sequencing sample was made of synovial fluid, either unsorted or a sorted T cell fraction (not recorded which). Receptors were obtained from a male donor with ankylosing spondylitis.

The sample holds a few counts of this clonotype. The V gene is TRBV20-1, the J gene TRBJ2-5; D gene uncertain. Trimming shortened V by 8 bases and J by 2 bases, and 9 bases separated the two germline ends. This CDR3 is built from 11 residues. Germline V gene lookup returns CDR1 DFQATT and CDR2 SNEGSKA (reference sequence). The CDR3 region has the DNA TGCAGTTCAACCCTTCAAGAGACCCAGTACTTC. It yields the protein CSSTLQETQYF.

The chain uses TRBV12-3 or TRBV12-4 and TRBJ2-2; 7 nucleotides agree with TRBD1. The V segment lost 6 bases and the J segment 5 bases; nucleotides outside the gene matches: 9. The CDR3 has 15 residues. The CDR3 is CASRRRGTVTGELFF. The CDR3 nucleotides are TGTGCCAGCAGGCGTAGAGGGACAGTTACCGGGGAGCTGTTTTTT.

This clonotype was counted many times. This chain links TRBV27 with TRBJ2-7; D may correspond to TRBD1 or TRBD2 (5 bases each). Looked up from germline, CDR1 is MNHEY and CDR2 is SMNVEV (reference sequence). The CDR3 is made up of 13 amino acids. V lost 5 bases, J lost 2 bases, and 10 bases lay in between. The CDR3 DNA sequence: TGTGCCAGCAGTCCGGGGCTCGCCTACGAGCAGTACTTC. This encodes CASSPGLAYEQYF.

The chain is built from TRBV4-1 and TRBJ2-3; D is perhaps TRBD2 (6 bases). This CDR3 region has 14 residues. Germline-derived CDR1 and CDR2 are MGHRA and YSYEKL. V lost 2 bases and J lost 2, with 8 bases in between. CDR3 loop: CASSQRGYTDTQYF. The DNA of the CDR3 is TGCGCCAGCAGCCAACGGGGGTACACAGATACGCAGTATTTT.

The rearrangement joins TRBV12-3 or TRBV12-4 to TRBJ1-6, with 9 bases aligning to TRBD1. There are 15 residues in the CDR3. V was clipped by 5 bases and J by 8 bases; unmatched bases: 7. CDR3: CASSPTGGGYSPLHF. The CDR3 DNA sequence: TGTGCCAGCAGTCCCACAGGGGGCGGATATTCACCCCTCCACTTT.

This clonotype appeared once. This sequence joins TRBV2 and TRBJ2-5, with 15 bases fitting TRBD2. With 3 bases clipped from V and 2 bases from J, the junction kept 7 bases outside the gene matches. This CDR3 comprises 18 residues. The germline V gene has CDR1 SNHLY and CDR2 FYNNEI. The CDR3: CASSERTSGRGSQETQYF. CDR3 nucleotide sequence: TGTGCCAGCAGTGAGCGGACTAGCGGGAGGGGATCACAAGAGACCCAGTACTTC.

DNA of the CDR3: TGCGCCAGCAGCCAAGAGAGGCAAACTGGGACTAGCGCAAGCACAGATACGCAGTATTTT. Translation: CASSQERQTGTSASTDTQYF. The V and J genes are TRBV4-1 and TRBJ2-3; 10 bases align to TRBD2. With 0 bases clipped from V and 0 bases from J, the junction kept 12 bases outside the gene matches. Germline-derived CDR1 and CDR2 are MGHRA and YSYEKL. This CDR3 comprises 20 residues.

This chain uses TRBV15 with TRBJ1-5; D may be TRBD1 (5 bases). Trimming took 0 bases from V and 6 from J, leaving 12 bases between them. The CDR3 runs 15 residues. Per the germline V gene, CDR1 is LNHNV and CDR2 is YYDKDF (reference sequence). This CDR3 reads CATSRDWGFLQPQHF. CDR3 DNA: TGTGCCACCAGCAGAGATTGGGGGTTCCTTCAGCCCCAGCATTTT.

Here the CDR3 reads CASNYRGGYEQYF. The CDR3 DNA follows: TGTGCCAGCAACTACAGGGGTGGGTACGAGCAGTACTTC. The J gene is TRBJ2-7, the V gene TRBV28, with 7 bases lining up with TRBD1. The CDR3 sequence is 13 residues long. Trimming cost V 7 bases and J 4 bases; bases outside gene matches: 7. CDR1 is MDHEN and CDR2 is SYDVKM in the germline V gene.

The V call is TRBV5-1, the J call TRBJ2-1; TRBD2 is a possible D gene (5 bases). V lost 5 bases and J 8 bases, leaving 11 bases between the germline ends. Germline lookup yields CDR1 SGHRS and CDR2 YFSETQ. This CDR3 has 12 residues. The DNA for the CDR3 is TGCGCCAGCAGGTACGGGAACGATGAGCAGTTCTTC. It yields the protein CASRYGNDEQFF.

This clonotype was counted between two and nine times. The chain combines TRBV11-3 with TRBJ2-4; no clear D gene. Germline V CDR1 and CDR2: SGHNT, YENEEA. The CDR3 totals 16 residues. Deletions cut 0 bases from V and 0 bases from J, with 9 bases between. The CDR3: CASSLDFGLAKNIQYF. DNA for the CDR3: TGTGCCAGCAGCTTAGATTTCGGGCTAGCCAAAAACATTCAGTACTTC.

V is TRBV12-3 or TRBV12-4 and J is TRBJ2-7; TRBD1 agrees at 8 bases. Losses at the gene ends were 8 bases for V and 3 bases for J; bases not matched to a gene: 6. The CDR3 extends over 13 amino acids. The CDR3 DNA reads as TGTGCCAGCCAAGGGGGACAGGACTACGAGCAGTACTTC. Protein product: CASQGGQDYEQYF.

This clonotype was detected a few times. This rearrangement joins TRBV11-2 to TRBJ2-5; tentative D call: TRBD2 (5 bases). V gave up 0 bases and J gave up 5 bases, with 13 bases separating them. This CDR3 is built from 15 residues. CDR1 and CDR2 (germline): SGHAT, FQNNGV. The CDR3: CASSLDGSPGETQYF. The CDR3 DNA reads TGTGCCAGCAGCTTAGACGGTTCACCGGGGGAGACCCAGTACTTC.

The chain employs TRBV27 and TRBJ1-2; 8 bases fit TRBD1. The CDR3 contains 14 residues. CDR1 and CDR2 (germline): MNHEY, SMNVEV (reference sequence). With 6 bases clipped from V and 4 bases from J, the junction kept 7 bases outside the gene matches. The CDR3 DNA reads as TGTGCCAGCAGCCCGAGGCAGGGGGCCTATGGCTACACCTTC. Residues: CASSPRQGAYGYTF.

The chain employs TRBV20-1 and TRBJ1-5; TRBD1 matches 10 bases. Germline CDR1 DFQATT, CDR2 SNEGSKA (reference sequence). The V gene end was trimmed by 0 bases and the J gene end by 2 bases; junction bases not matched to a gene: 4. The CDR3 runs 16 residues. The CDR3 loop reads CSARDWGTGGNQPQHF. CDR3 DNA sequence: TGCAGTGCTAGAGATTGGGGGACAGGGGGCAATCAGCCCCAGCATTTT.

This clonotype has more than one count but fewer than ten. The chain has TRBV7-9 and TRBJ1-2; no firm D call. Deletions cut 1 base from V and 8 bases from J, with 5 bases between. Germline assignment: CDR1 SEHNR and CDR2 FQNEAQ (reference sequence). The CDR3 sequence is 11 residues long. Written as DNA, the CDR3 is TGTGCCAGCAGCTTAGAAATGGGCTACACCTTC. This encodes CASSLEMGYTF.

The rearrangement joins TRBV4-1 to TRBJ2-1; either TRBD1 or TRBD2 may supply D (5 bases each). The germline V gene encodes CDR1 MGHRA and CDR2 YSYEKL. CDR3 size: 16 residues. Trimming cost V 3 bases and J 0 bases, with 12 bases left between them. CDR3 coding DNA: TGCGCCAGCAGCCAGAATTGGGGGAGCTCCTACAATGAGCAGTTCTTC. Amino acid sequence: CASSQNWGSSYNEQFF.

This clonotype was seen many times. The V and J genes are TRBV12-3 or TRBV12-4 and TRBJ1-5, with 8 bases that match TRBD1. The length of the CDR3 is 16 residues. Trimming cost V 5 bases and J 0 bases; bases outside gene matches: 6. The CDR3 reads CASSPRTGLSNQPQHF. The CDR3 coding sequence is TGTGCCAGCAGTCCTCGGACAGGGCTTAGCAATCAGCCCCAGCATTTT.

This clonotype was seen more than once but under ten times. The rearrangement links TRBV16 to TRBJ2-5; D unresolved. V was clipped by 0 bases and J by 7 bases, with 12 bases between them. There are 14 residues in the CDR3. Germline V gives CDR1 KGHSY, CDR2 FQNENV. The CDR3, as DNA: TGTGCCAGCAGCCAATCGCAAGGGAAGGTGACCCAGTACTTC. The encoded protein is CASSQSQGKVTQYF.

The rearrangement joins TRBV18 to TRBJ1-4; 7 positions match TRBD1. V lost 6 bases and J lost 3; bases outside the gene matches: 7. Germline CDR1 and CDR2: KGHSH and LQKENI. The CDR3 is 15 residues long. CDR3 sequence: CASSPPTGPNEKLFF. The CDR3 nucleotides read TGTGCCAGCTCGCCCCCGACAGGGCCTAATGAAAAACTGTTTTTT.

This chain's CDR3 is CASSLSSPSQAFF. CDR3 coding DNA: TGTGCCAGCAGCTTAAGTAGCCCTAGTCAAGCTTTCTTT. The chain joins TRBV7-2 to TRBJ1-1; no clear D. V was trimmed by 2 bases and J by 9 bases, leaving 13 bases between them. Germline assignment: CDR1 SGHTA and CDR2 FQGNSA. This CDR3 comprises 13 residues. Combining the CDR3 with reference TRBV7-2 and TRBJ1-1 gives the whole variable domain GAGVSQSPSNKVTEKGKDVELRCDPISGHTALYWYRQSLGQGLEFLIYFQGNSAPDKSGLPSDRFSAERTGGSVSTLTIQRTQQEDSAVYLCASSLSSPSQAFFGQGTRLTVV.

The CDR3 protein is CASSVVMEGETQYF. DNA for the CDR3: TGTGCCAGCAGCGTAGTGATGGAAGGGGAGACCCAGTACTTC. The V call is TRBV9, the J call TRBJ2-5; D gene uncertain. CDR1 SGDLS and CDR2 YYNGEE come from the germline V gene. Between the trimmed V and J ends, which lost 0 bases and 5 bases, there was a span of 11 bases. The CDR3 is made up of 14 amino acids.

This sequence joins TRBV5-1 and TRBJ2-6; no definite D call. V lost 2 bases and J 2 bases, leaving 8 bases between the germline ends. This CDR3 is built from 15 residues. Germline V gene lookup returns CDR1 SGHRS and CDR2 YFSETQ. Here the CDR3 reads CASSLGSTGANVLTF. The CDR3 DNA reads TGCGCCAGCAGCTTAGGTAGCACTGGGGCCAACGTCCTGACTTTC.

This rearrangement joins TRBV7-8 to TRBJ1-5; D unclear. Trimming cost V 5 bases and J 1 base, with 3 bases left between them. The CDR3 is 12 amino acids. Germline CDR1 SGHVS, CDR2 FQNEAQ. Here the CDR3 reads CASSQSNQPQHF. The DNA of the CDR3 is TGTGCCAGCAGCCAGAGCAATCAGCCCCAGCATTTT.

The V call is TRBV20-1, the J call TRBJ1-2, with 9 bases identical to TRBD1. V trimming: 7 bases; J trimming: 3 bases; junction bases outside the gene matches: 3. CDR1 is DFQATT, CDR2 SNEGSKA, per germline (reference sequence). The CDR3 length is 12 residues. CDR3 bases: TGCAGTGTCAGGACAGGGGACTATGGCTACACCTTC. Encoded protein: CSVRTGDYGYTF.

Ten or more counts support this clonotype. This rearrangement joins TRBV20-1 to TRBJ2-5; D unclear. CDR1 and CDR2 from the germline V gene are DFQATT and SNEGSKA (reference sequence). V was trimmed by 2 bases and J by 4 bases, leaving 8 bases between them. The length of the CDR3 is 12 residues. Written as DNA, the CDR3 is TGCAGTGCTAGATCCTTAGGAGAGACCCAGTACTTC. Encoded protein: CSARSLGETQYF.

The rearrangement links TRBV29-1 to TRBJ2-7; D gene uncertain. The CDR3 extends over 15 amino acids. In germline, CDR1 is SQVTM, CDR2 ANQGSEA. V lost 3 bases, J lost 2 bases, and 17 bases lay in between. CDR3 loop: CSVEGLVGRTYEQYF. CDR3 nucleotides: TGCAGCGTTGAGGGCCTGGTCGGCCGAACCTACGAGCAGTACTTC.